The clone carrying this TCR beta chain came up many times. The antigen remains undetermined. These data originate in a study of T cells after yellow fever vaccination. General study results and limits: At under 98% for CD4 and 70% to 90% for CD8, most primary-vaccination clones showed up again after the booster.

The 5'RACE template-switching step produced TCR cDNA and added a universal primer site and UMIs. TCRdb called the 5' RACE reads again in MiXCR, with one record for every CDR3 protein. The sample carries more than 350,000 distinct CDR3 sequences, around 10% recorded once. The CDR3 spans 17 residues. Trimming cost V 2 bases and J 6 bases; bases outside gene matches: 10. The germline V gene has CDR1 SGHTA and CDR2 FQGNSA. The input for sequencing was PBMCs, taken on the day of the first yellow fever vaccination. V is TRBV7-2 and J is TRBJ2-1, with 10 bases fitting TRBD1. This TCR derives from a man younger than 35 who received the YFV17D yellow fever vaccine. As DNA, the CDR3 is TGTGCCAGCAGCTTAAGGCGGCTGACAGGGGGCCTCAATGAGCAGTTCTTC. Its translation is CASSLRRLTGGLNEQFF.